This T cell receptor beta chain was observed in a study of CD8+ T cells in alopecia areata. Study at large: A regimen of oral tofacitinib, 5 to 10 mg twice daily, was given to treated patients. Tofacitinib therapy lasting 6 to 18 months was followed by 6 months off drug.

Investigators isolated RNA and reverse transcribed it into cDNA to act as the sequencing template. The repertoire was sequenced with immunoSEQ multiplex PCR; TCRdb's copy has only in-frame clones and lacks some. The table shows approximately 210,000 clones, with 45% to 65% occurring only once. This clone showed up just a few times. Antigen unknown. Germline V gives CDR1 MNHNS, CDR2 SASEGT. The CDR3 contains 15 residues. The germline V and J ends were trimmed by 0 bases and 5 bases, with 13 bases remaining between them. General study findings and limits: Normal skin's resident alphabeta T cells are also sequenced in scalp samples. For lesional scalp, especially alopecia totalis/universalis, clonality was higher than in normal scalp.

The treatment: oral pan-JAK inhibitor, 5-10 mg twice daily. The J gene is TRBJ1-2, the V gene TRBV6-1; a weak D match, TRBD1 (5 bases). Sample: CD4+ T cells sorted from blood, taken at week 4, from a patient treated with tofacitinib. The clonotype comes from a human donor with alopecia areata. Here the CDR3 reads CASSEAGPTLYGYTF. DNA for the CDR3: TGTGCCAGCAGTGAAGCGGGACCGACCCTATATGGCTACACCTTC.